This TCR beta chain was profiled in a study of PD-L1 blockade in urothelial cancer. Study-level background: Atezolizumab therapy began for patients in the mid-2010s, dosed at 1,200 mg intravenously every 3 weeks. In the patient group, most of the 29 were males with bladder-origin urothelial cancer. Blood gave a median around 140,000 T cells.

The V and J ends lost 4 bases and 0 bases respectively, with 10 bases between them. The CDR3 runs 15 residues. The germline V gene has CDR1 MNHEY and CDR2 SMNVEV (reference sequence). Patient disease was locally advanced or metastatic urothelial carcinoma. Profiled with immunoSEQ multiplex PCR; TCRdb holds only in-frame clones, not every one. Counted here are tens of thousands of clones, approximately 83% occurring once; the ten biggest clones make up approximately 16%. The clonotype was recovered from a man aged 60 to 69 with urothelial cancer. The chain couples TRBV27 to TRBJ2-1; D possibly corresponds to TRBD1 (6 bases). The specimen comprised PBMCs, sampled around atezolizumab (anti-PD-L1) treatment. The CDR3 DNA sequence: TGTGCCAGCAGTTCCGGACAGAGCTCCTACAATGAGCAGTTCTTC. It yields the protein CASSSGQSSYNEQFF.